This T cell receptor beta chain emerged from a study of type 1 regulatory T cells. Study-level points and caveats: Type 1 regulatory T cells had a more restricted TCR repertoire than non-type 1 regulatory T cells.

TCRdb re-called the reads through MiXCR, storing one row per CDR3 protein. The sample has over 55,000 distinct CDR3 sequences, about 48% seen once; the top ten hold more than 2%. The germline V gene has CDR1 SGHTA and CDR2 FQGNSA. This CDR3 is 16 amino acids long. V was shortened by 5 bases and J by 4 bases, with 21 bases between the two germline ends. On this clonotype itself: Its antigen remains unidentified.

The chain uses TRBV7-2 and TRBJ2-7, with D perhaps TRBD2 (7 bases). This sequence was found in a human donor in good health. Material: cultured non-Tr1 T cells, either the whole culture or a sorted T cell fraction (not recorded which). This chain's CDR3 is CASSLSSGGAGYEQYF. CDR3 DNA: TGTGCCAGCAGCCTATCTAGTGGGGGGGCCGGGTACGAGCAGTACTTC. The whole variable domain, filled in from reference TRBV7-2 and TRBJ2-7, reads GAGVSQSPSNKVTEKGKDVELRCDPISGHTALYWYRQSLGQGLEFLIYFQGNSAPDKSGLPSDRFSAERTGGSVSTLTIQRTQQEDSAVYLCASSLSSGGAGYEQYFGPGTRLTVT.